These 13 T cell receptor beta chains originate from one sample sequenced in a study of cytomegalovirus exposure and HLA in healthy donors. Measured with immunoSEQ multiplex PCR; TCRdb has only the in-frame clones, and not every one. The sample yields about 98,000 clones, more than 85% seen once. Input material: PBMCs. The receptors were gathered from a man aged 18 to 30 in good health and CMV-seropositive.

The chain has TRBV11-2 and TRBJ1-5, with D possibly TRBD1 on 6 matching bases. Trimming left V 1 base short and J 7 bases short, with 11 bases between. The CDR3 runs to 14 residues. In germline, CDR1 is SGHAT, CDR2 FQNNGV. For the CDR3, the DNA is TGTGCCAGCAGCTTAGCGGGGGGCGGGCAGCCCCAGCATTTT. Its protein is CASSLAGGGQPQHF.

The rearrangement uses TRBV27 and TRBJ1-4, with D tentatively TRBD1 (6 bases). The CDR3 sequence is 12 residues long. Germline CDR1 reads MNHEY; CDR2 reads SMNVEV (reference sequence). V lost 6 bases and J lost 7, with 9 bases in between. In DNA, the CDR3 is TGTGCCAGCAGGAAACAGGGTGAAAAACTGTTTTTT. Protein sequence: CASRKQGEKLFF.

With respect to this clone: Other nucleotide sequences from this sample produce the same CDR3. The rearrangement joins TRBV19 to TRBJ2-1; 12 nucleotides agree with TRBD2. The CDR3 contains 15 residues. Germline assignment: CDR1 LNHDA and CDR2 SQIVND (reference sequence). The ends lost 5 bases at V and 3 bases at J; junction bases unmatched: 2. In DNA, the CDR3 is TGTGCCAGTAGTCGGACTAGCGGGGACTACAATGAGCAGTTCTTC. It yields the protein CASSRTSGDYNEQFF.

This clone has a count of ten or more. The CDR3 protein is CASSENRGDTDTQYF. The CDR3 DNA reads TGTGCCAGCAGTGAAAATCGGGGGGACACAGATACGCAGTATTTT. The chain links TRBV6-4 to TRBJ2-3, with 7 bases lining up with TRBD2. The germline V gene encodes CDR1 MRHNA and CDR2 SNTAGT. The CDR3 runs 15 residues. Losses at the gene ends were 3 bases for V and 2 bases for J; bases not matched to a gene: 5.

The V and J genes are TRBV7-9 and TRBJ2-2; D ambiguous. Germline values: CDR1 SEHNR, CDR2 FQNEAQ (reference sequence). CDR3 length: 15 residues. The V end lost 6 bases, the J end lost 2 bases, and 13 bases lay between the germline ends. CDR3 DNA sequence: TGTGCCAGCAGTCCCTATACAGAAAACACCGGGGAGCTGTTTTTT. It translates to CASSPYTENTGELFF.

The chain links TRBV5-8 to TRBJ1-4; TRBD1 might be the D (5 bases). V lost 1 base and J 7 bases, leaving 11 bases between the germline ends. Looked up from germline, CDR1 is SGHTS and CDR2 is YDEGEE. The CDR3 is 14 residues long. In DNA, the CDR3 is TGTGCCAGCAGCTTGCGGGGGACGAGTGAAAAACTGTTTTTT. Protein: CASSLRGTSEKLFF.

The rearrangement uses TRBV5-1 and TRBJ2-1, with D unclear. CDR1 is SGHRS, CDR2 YFSETQ, per germline. This CDR3 is built from 16 residues. Trimming shortened V by 4 bases and J by 5 bases, and 19 bases separated the two germline ends. CDR3 nucleotides: TGCGCCAGCAGCCTGACTTCGAACCTGGGTAACAATGAGCAGTTCTTC. It encodes CASSLTSNLGNNEQFF.

The chain links TRBV15 to TRBJ2-1, with 7 bases identical to TRBD2. The CDR3 consists of 13 residues. CDR1 and CDR2 from the germline V gene are LNHNV and YYDKDF (reference sequence). The trim removed 6 bases at V and 6 bases at J, leaving 5 bases unmatched. The CDR3: CATSGLDFNEQFF. The CDR3 coding sequence is TGTGCCACCAGTGGACTAGACTTCAATGAGCAGTTCTTC.

The chain has TRBV5-6 and TRBJ1-2; D possibly corresponds to TRBD1 (5 bases). Between the trimmed V and J ends, which lost 4 bases and 8 bases, there was a span of 9 bases. The CDR3 length is 11 residues. CDR1 is SGHDT, CDR2 YYEEEE, per germline. The CDR3 sequence: CASSTEGGYTF. DNA for the CDR3: TGTGCCAGCAGCACGGAGGGGGGCTACACCTTC.

This chain uses TRBV2 with TRBJ2-3; 12 nucleotides agree with TRBD2. CDR3 length: 16 amino acids. J lost 2 bases, V lost 6 bases, and 6 bases had no gene match. Germline V gene sequence: CDR1 SNHLY, CDR2 FYNNEI. This chain's CDR3 is CASSRLAGAPTDTQYF. The DNA for the CDR3 is TGTGCCAGCAGCCGACTAGCGGGAGCCCCCACAGATACGCAGTATTTT. Looking up the rest from reference TRBV2 and TRBJ2-3 gives the full variable domain: EPEVTQTPSHQVTQMGQEVILRCVPISNHLYFYWYRQILGQKVEFLVSFYNNEISEKSEIFDDQFSVERPDGSNFTLKIRSTKLEDSAMYFCASSRLAGAPTDTQYFGPGTRLTVL.

The chain joins TRBV19 to TRBJ2-2; D is perhaps TRBD1 (6 bases). The CDR3 length is 13 residues. V was pared by 3 bases and J by 6 bases, with 8 bases between. The germline CDR1 and CDR2 sequences are LNHDA and SQIVND (reference sequence). CDR3 residues: CASSIQGPGELFF. The CDR3 coding sequence is TGTGCCAGTAGTATCCAGGGGCCCGGGGAGCTGTTTTTT.

In DNA, the CDR3 is TGTGCCAGCAGCTTAACAGGAGCGCGAACCGGGGAGCTGTTTTTT. The encoded protein is CASSLTGARTGELFF. The V and J genes are TRBV7-9 and TRBJ2-2; TRBD1 is a possible D gene (5 bases). The CDR3 contains 15 residues. The ends were cut back, 2 bases at V and 5 bases at J, with 12 bases in the middle. The germline CDR1 and CDR2 sequences are SEHNR and FQNEAQ (reference sequence). Full variable domain (missing parts from reference TRBV7-9 and TRBJ2-2): DTGVSQNPRHKITKRGQNVTFRCDPISEHNRLYWYRQTLGQGPEFLTYFQNEAQLEKSRLLSDRFSAERPKGSFSTLEIQRTEQGDSAMYLCASSLTGARTGELFFGEGSRLTVL.

The rearrangement joins TRBV11-2 to TRBJ2-5; the D gene is possibly TRBD2 (6 bases). The CDR3 has 19 amino acids. The V and J ends lost 5 bases and 5 bases respectively, with 30 bases between them. CDR1 is SGHAT and CDR2 is FQNNGV in the germline V gene. Here the CDR3 DNA reads TGTGCCAGCAGCGCCACCTACTTGGCGGGAATAGGGTCAGGGGAGACCCAGTACTTC. Translated: CASSATYLAGIGSGETQYF.